Below are 27 T cell receptor beta chains sequenced from a single sample in a study of cytomegalovirus exposure and HLA in healthy donors. The PCR was carried out with 60 Vbeta primers and 13 Jbeta primers. The assay was immunoSEQ multiplex PCR, and TCRdb's table has in-frame clones only and misses some. The table records roughly 200,000 clones, more than 60% of them present only once. Input material: PBMCs. The origin of the receptors is a woman in her fifties or sixties in good health and CMV-seropositive.

This sequence joins TRBV29-1 and TRBJ2-7; possibly TRBD1 for D (6 bases). The V gene lost 5 bases and the J gene lost 0 bases, with 17 bases spanning the gap. The CDR3 is 15 amino acids. Germline assignment: CDR1 SQVTM and CDR2 ANQGSEA. CDR3 nucleotide sequence: TGCAGCGTTTCTGAACAGGGCCCCGGCTCCTACGAGCAGTACTTC. Its protein is CSVSEQGPGSYEQYF.

This clone was detected only once. V usage is TRBV2 and J usage is TRBJ2-5; a possible D gene is TRBD1 (5 bases). The CDR3 contains 16 residues. Germline CDR1 reads SNHLY; CDR2 reads FYNNEI. V lost 3 bases and J 2 bases, leaving 16 bases between the germline ends. In DNA form, the CDR3 reads TGTGCCAGCAGTGAGTTGGACACATCTATGCAAGAGACCCAGTACTTC. It specifies CASSELDTSMQETQYF.

CDR3 sequence (DNA): TGTGCCTGGAAGTCGAGAGGTCGCGGTAGCAATCAGCCCCAGCATTTT. This gives the protein CAWKSRGRGSNQPQHF. The chain links TRBV30 to TRBJ1-5; no clear D gene. The CDR3 spans 16 residues. V was clipped by 4 bases and J by 0 bases, with 16 bases between them. The V gene's germline CDR1 is GTSNPN and CDR2 SVGIG (reference sequence).

The chain is built from TRBV6-1 and TRBJ1-1; TRBD1 matches 7 bases. This CDR3 region has 13 residues. In germline, CDR1 is MNHNS, CDR2 SASEGT. V lost 6 bases to trimming and J lost 5 bases; unmatched junction nucleotides: 6. The CDR3: CASRRQGRTEAFF. The CDR3 nucleotides are TGTGCCAGCAGGCGACAGGGCCGGACTGAAGCTTTCTTT.

This clone was counted a single time. The gene calls are TRBV4-1 and TRBJ1-5; D not resolved. The CDR3 consists of 16 residues. The germline CDR1 and CDR2 sequences are MGHRA and YSYEKL. V was pared by 0 bases and J by 5 bases, with 14 bases between. The CDR3 reads CASSQDWGGPHQPQHF. As DNA, the CDR3 is TGCGCCAGCAGCCAAGACTGGGGAGGGCCGCATCAGCCCCAGCATTTT.

V usage is TRBV4-2 and J usage is TRBJ1-2; D possibly corresponds to TRBD1 (6 bases). With 4 bases removed from V and 7 bases from J, the gap between germline ends came to 13 bases. This CDR3 contains 13 residues. Germline V gives CDR1 LGHNA, CDR2 YNFKEQ. CDR3: CASSPGGGPGYTF. As DNA, the CDR3 is TGTGCCAGCAGCCCTGGGGGCGGGCCTGGCTACACCTTC.

The rearrangement joins TRBV7-2 to TRBJ1-2; no definite D call. The CDR3 is 14 amino acids. Trimming stripped 6 bases from V and 5 bases from J, with 16 bases between. CDR1 and CDR2 (germline): SGHTA, FQGNSA. Written as DNA, the CDR3 is TGTGCCAGCAGGATCGGAGGCAACCAATATGGCTACACCTTC. Protein sequence: CASRIGGNQYGYTF.

The gene calls are TRBV15 and TRBJ2-1, with TRBD1 matching 9 bases. Germline CDR1 and CDR2: LNHNV and YYDKDF (reference sequence). The junction had 8 bases not matched to a gene; V was cut back by 0 bases and J by 8 bases. The CDR3 spans 16 residues. CDR3 sequence (DNA): TGTGCCACCAGCAGAGATGGGGACAGGGTTGTCGATGAGCAGTTCTTC. It translates to CATSRDGDRVVDEQFF.

This rearrangement joins TRBV27 to TRBJ2-7, with TRBD1 as a possible D gene (5 bases). The CDR3 contains 13 residues. Per the germline V gene, CDR1 is MNHEY and CDR2 is SMNVEV (reference sequence). Trimming stripped 5 bases from V and 0 bases from J, with 8 bases between. The CDR3 region has the DNA TGTGCCAGCAGTAAACAGGCCTCCTACGAGCAGTACTTC. It codes for CASSKQASYEQYF.

The chain uses TRBV27 and TRBJ1-4; TRBD1 might be the D (5 bases). CDR1 and CDR2 (germline): MNHEY, SMNVEV (reference sequence). The CDR3 contains 14 residues. The germline V and J ends were trimmed by 7 bases and 0 bases, with 9 bases remaining between them. The CDR3 protein is CASTGGATNEKLFF. The CDR3 DNA reads TGTGCCAGCACCGGGGGAGCAACTAATGAAAAACTGTTTTTT.

V gene TRBV6-1 combines with J gene TRBJ2-5; the D gene is possibly TRBD1 (5 bases). V lost 4 bases, J lost 4 bases, and 16 bases lay in between. Germline CDR1 MNHNS, CDR2 SASEGT. The CDR3 runs 15 residues. The CDR3 loop reads CASSVGRAIPETQYF. Here the CDR3 DNA reads TGTGCCAGCAGTGTAGGCAGGGCCATCCCAGAGACCCAGTACTTC.

V is TRBV11-2 and J is TRBJ2-3, with 8 bases matching TRBD1. Germline V lookup: CDR1 SGHAT, CDR2 FQNNGV. The CDR3 is made up of 14 amino acids. V gave up 8 bases and J gave up 9 bases; unmatched junction bases: 13. Here the CDR3 DNA reads TGTGCCAGCTGCCCGGGACAGGTCCCGAGGACGCAGTATTTT. It specifies CASCPGQVPRTQYF.

This sequence joins TRBV5-1 and TRBJ2-4; a possible D gene is TRBD1 (6 bases). The CDR3 runs to 14 residues. Germline lookup yields CDR1 SGHRS and CDR2 YFSETQ. V was pared by 0 bases and J by 5 bases, with 9 bases between. CDR3 sequence reads: CASSLAGVENIQYF. In DNA, the CDR3 is TGCGCCAGCAGCTTGGCAGGGGTGGAAAACATTCAGTACTTC.

V usage is TRBV5-1 and J usage is TRBJ2-2; D might be TRBD1 (5 bases). V was pared by 4 bases and J by 1 base, with 8 bases between. The CDR3 spans 14 residues. CDR1 SGHRS and CDR2 YFSETQ come from the germline V gene. The CDR3 DNA sequence: TGCGCCAGCAGCCAAGGACAGAACACCGGGGAGCTGTTTTTT. It encodes CASSQGQNTGELFF.

Comments on this clone: The junction departs from the called germline gene at one end, perhaps through a read error. The chain employs TRBV27 and TRBJ2-6, with D maybe TRBD1 (5 bases). CDR3 length equals 14 residues. Germline V gene sequence: CDR1 MNHEY, CDR2 SMNVEV (reference sequence). CDR3 sequence: CASSFGAGANGLTF. The CDR3 DNA follows: TGTGCCAGCAGTTTTGGTGCTGGGGCCAACGGCCTGACTTTC. Together with reference TRBV27 and TRBJ2-6, the CDR3 gives the full variable domain: EAQVTQNPRYLITVTGKKLTVTCSQNMNHEYMSWYRQDPGLGLRQIYYSMNVEVTDKGDVPEGYKVSRKEKRNFPLILESPSPNQTSLYFCASSFGAGANGLTFGAGSRLTVL.

The CDR3 loop reads CASQGKGGVFTFPYEQYF. In DNA form, the CDR3 reads TGTGCCAGCCAAGGAAAGGGGGGGGTCTTTACATTCCCCTACGAGCAGTACTTC. The V gene is TRBV7-2, the J gene TRBJ2-7; the D gene is possibly TRBD2 (7 bases). V dropped 8 bases and J dropped 2 bases, with 28 bases sitting between them. Germline V gene data show CDR1 as SGHTA and CDR2 as FQGNSA. The CDR3 sequence is 18 residues long. Supplemented by reference TRBV7-2 and TRBJ2-7, the full variable domain reads GAGVSQSPSNKVTEKGKDVELRCDPISGHTALYWYRQSLGQGLEFLIYFQGNSAPDKSGLPSDRFSAERTGGSVSTLTIQRTQQEDSAVYLCASQGKGGVFTFPYEQYFGPGTRLTVT.

This clone is a singleton in its sample. This rearrangement joins TRBV6-5 to TRBJ1-2; 12 bases fit TRBD1. V shed 6 bases, J shed 7 bases, and the junction held 9 bases outside the gene matches. The CDR3 runs to 15 residues. CDR1 and CDR2 (germline): MNHEY, SVGAGI. The CDR3 nucleotides are TGTGCCAGCAGAACGGGGGGACAGGGGGCAAGTGGCTACACCTTC. As protein: CASRTGGQGASGYTF.

This clone was seen a handful of times. The same CDR3 is also encoded by other DNA sequences in this sample. This rearrangement joins TRBV27 to TRBJ1-2; the D is unclear. CDR1 MNHEY and CDR2 SMNVEV come from the germline V gene (reference sequence). V lost 0 bases, J lost 0 bases, and 11 bases lay in between. The CDR3 is 16 amino acids. The CDR3 nucleotides are TGTGCCAGCAGTTTATCTCCTAGCACAGCTAACTATGGCTACACCTTC. Encoded protein: CASSLSPSTANYGYTF.

The chain uses TRBV7-9 and TRBJ2-1; D is ambiguous. With 2 bases removed from V and 7 bases from J, the gap between germline ends came to 12 bases. Germline loops: CDR1 SEHNR, CDR2 FQNEAQ (reference sequence). The CDR3 totals 14 residues. CDR3 loop: CASSLLSLVNEQFF. CDR3 bases: TGTGCCAGCAGCTTACTGTCCCTAGTTAATGAGCAGTTCTTC.

The chain couples TRBV28 to TRBJ1-5, with D perhaps TRBD1 (6 bases). CDR1 is MDHEN and CDR2 is SYDVKM in the germline V gene. CDR3 length equals 15 residues. The V and J ends lost 6 bases and 3 bases respectively, with 15 bases between them. CDR3 residues: CASSTTRGNNQPQHF. The CDR3 DNA reads as TGTGCCAGCAGCACGACCAGGGGAAACAATCAGCCCCAGCATTTT.

This clone has more than one count but fewer than ten. The chain is built from TRBV2 and TRBJ1-2; 8 bases map to TRBD1. The CDR3 loop spans 14 amino acids. The V segment lost 1 base and the J segment 5 bases; nucleotides outside the gene matches: 3. Per the germline V gene, CDR1 is SNHLY and CDR2 is FYNNEI. The CDR3 spells CASSEDGTGYGYTF. CDR3 nucleotides: TGTGCCAGCAGTGAAGATGGGACAGGTTATGGCTACACCTTC. Supplemented by reference TRBV2 and TRBJ1-2, the full variable domain reads EPEVTQTPSHQVTQMGQEVILRCVPISNHLYFYWYRQILGQKVEFLVSFYNNEISEKSEIFDDQFSVERPDGSNFTLKIRSTKLEDSAMYFCASSEDGTGYGYTFGSGTRLTVV.

This chain connects TRBV2 to TRBJ1-1; 8 nucleotides line up with TRBD1. Germline-derived CDR1 and CDR2 are SNHLY and FYNNEI. The CDR3 consists of 13 residues. V was clipped by 4 bases and J by 4 bases; unmatched bases: 2. The CDR3 sequence: CASSGTGGTEAFF. The CDR3 coding sequence is TGTGCCAGCAGTGGCACAGGGGGCACTGAAGCTTTCTTT.

V gene TRBV9 combines with J gene TRBJ2-7; 14 positions agree with TRBD2. J was trimmed by 9 bases and V by 3 bases; bases with no gene match: 11. The length of the CDR3 is 16 residues. Germline V gives CDR1 SGDLS, CDR2 YYNGEE. CDR3 protein: CASSALGTSGSLGQYF. As DNA, the CDR3 is TGTGCCAGCAGCGCCCTGGGGACTAGCGGGAGCTTAGGGCAGTACTTC.

The rearrangement uses TRBV9 and TRBJ2-5; a weak D match, TRBD2 (5 bases). CDR3 length equals 16 residues. Trimming pared 4 bases from V and 5 bases from J, leaving 21 bases between. Looked up from germline, CDR1 is SGDLS and CDR2 is YYNGEE. The CDR3 reads CASSQRRSGVSETQYF. In DNA form, the CDR3 reads TGTGCCAGCAGCCAGCGCCGCTCCGGGGTATCGGAGACCCAGTACTTC.

The chain employs TRBV27 and TRBJ1-1, with D unclear. V lost 3 bases and J 0 bases, leaving 17 bases between the germline ends. Germline V lookup: CDR1 MNHEY, CDR2 SMNVEV (reference sequence). The CDR3 covers 17 residues. The CDR3 bases are TGTGCCAGCAGTTTTTTCGGAGCGGCAGGCCTGAACACTGAAGCTTTCTTT. It codes for CASSFFGAAGLNTEAFF.

This clone was recorded only once. The chain uses TRBV5-1 and TRBJ2-7; 9 bases line up with TRBD1. In germline, CDR1 is SGHRS, CDR2 YFSETQ. The CDR3 extends over 17 amino acids. With V trimmed by 0 bases and J by 2 bases, 9 bases remained unmatched. The CDR3 coding sequence is TGCGCCAGCAGCTTGGCCTCCGGGACAGGGATGACCTACGAGCAGTACTTC. Amino acid sequence: CASSLASGTGMTYEQYF.

The table lists this clone with a few counts. This chain links TRBV10-3 with TRBJ2-1; 9 bases are a match to TRBD2. This CDR3 spans 12 amino acids. After removal of 10 bases from V and 5 bases from J, the junction contained 3 bases not matched to a gene. CDR1 and CDR2 (germline): ENHRY, SYGVKD. CDR3 loop: CATWTSDNEQFF. The DNA for the CDR3 is TGTGCCACCTGGACTAGCGACAATGAGCAGTTCTTC.